The 30 T cell receptor beta chains listed next were all sequenced from one sample in a study of T-cell memory formation after mild COVID-19. TCRdb fed the 5' RACE reads into MiXCR, producing one record per CDR3 protein. This table has tens of thousands of distinct CDR3 sequences, approximately 21% appearing once. Sample: PBMCs or a T cell subset sorted from them (not recorded which). All receptors derive from an adult who had mild COVID-19 (a few samples of this study predate the infection). Cell type and time point are not known.

At least ten counts were recorded for this clonotype. The chain couples TRBV12-3 or TRBV12-4 to TRBJ1-5; D unclear. Trimming took off 4 bases at V and 7 bases at J, with 5 bases between the two ends. This CDR3 has 11 amino acids. CDR3 in DNA: TGTGCCAGCAGTTCGGGGCAGCCCCAGCATTTT. Protein: CASSSGQPQHF.

At least ten counts were recorded for this clonotype. The chain employs TRBV6-5 and TRBJ2-3; D is ambiguous. V lost 4 bases and J lost 5, with 13 bases in between. CDR1 MNHEY and CDR2 SVGAGI come from the germline V gene. The CDR3 length is 14 residues. This CDR3 is CASSSPLGLDTQYF. CDR3 nucleotide sequence: TGTGCCAGCAGTTCCCCCCTTGGATTAGATACGCAGTATTTT.

This clonotype was seen repeatedly, ten times or more. The rearrangement links TRBV5-1 to TRBJ1-6, with a tentative D call TRBD1 (6 bases). Looked up from germline, CDR1 is SGHRS and CDR2 is YFSETQ. The CDR3 sequence is 15 residues long. Between the trimmed V and J ends, which lost 0 bases and 7 bases, there was a span of 11 bases. The CDR3 protein is CASSLDTGSNSPLHF. In nucleotides, the CDR3 is TGCGCCAGCAGCTTGGACACAGGGAGCAATTCACCCCTCCACTTT.

This chain connects TRBV6-1 to TRBJ1-1; weak D call: TRBD1 (5 bases). The CDR3 runs 13 residues. The V end was cut by 10 bases, the J end by 0 bases, with 12 bases between. The germline V gene encodes CDR1 MNHNS and CDR2 SASEGT. The DNA for the CDR3 is TGTGCCACGTTTACAGGTATGAACACTGAAGCTTTCTTT. Its translation is CATFTGMNTEAFF.

The V call is TRBV6-5, the J call TRBJ1-5; D call uncertain. There are 19 residues in the CDR3. The V end was cut by 5 bases, the J end by 0 bases, with 23 bases between. Germline CDR1 and CDR2: MNHEY and SVGAGI. The CDR3 loop is CASSPIELVGVNSNQPQHF. Written as DNA, the CDR3 is TGTGCCAGCAGTCCTATCGAGCTGGTCGGGGTCAATAGCAATCAGCCCCAGCATTTT.

At least ten counts were recorded for this clonotype. J is TRBJ1-2 and V is TRBV5-1, with 9 positions matching TRBD1. The CDR3 spans 18 residues. Per the germline V gene, CDR1 is SGHRS and CDR2 is YFSETQ. V was clipped by 0 bases and J by 4 bases; unmatched bases: 13. The CDR3 is CASSLGHTGGGRGYGYTF. The CDR3 coding sequence is TGCGCCAGCAGCTTGGGCCACACAGGGGGCGGACGAGGCTATGGCTACACCTTC.

This clonotype was counted ten times or more. This rearrangement joins TRBV6-2 or TRBV6-3 to TRBJ2-1, with D perhaps TRBD1 (7 bases). The V end lost 6 bases, the J end lost 3 bases, and 15 bases lay between the germline ends. Germline values: CDR1 MNHEY, CDR2 SVGEGT. The CDR3 covers 15 residues. The CDR3 sequence is CASRKEGANYNEQFF. The CDR3 nucleotides are TGTGCCAGCAGAAAGGAGGGGGCCAACTACAATGAGCAGTTCTTC.

This clonotype was counted many times. V gene TRBV6-1 combines with J gene TRBJ2-2; D is ambiguous. Per germline, CDR1 MNHNS and CDR2 SASEGT. V shed 6 bases and J shed 0 bases, with 14 bases lying between them. The CDR3 spans 16 residues. CDR3 in DNA: TGTGCCAGCAGCGAAAGGTCACCAGCGAACACCGGGGAGCTGTTTTTT. It encodes CASSERSPANTGELFF.

This clonotype was counted at least ten times. The V gene is TRBV28, the J gene TRBJ2-3; TRBD2 matches at 10 bases. Germline lookup yields CDR1 MDHEN and CDR2 SYDVKM. V lost 5 bases to trimming and J lost 2 bases; unmatched junction nucleotides: 7. The CDR3 is made up of 16 amino acids. The CDR3 region has the DNA TGTGCCAGCAGTCCCCGGAGCGGGAGGGTCACAGATACGCAGTATTTT. Protein product: CASSPRSGRVTDTQYF.

The sample holds many counts of this clonotype. The genes are TRBV19 and TRBJ2-2; 9 positions agree with TRBD1. Germline lookup yields CDR1 LNHDA and CDR2 SQIVND (reference sequence). CDR3 length: 14 residues. V shed 3 bases, J shed 6 bases, and the junction held 2 bases outside the gene matches. The CDR3 DNA follows: TGTGCCAGTAGTATGGGACAGGGATCCGGGGAGCTGTTTTTT. The encoded protein is CASSMGQGSGELFF.

In the case of this clonotype: A read error is possible here, since a much larger clone lies one base away. V usage is TRBV7-9 and J usage is TRBJ1-1; a weak D match, TRBD1 (6 bases). Per germline, CDR1 SEHNR and CDR2 FQNEAQ (reference sequence). The CDR3 runs to 12 residues. Deletions cut 5 bases from V and 4 bases from J, with 8 bases between. The CDR3 nucleotides are TGTGCCAGCAGCCGAGGGGGCACTGAAGCTTTCTTT. Amino acids: CASSRGGTEAFF.

The chain uses TRBV30 and TRBJ2-7; 8 bases line up with TRBD1. V lost 1 base to trimming and J lost 3 bases; unmatched junction nucleotides: 5. The CDR3 length is 14 residues. Germline lookup yields CDR1 GTSNPN and CDR2 SVGIG (reference sequence). This chain's CDR3 is CAWSAGTGDYEQYF. DNA for the CDR3: TGTGCCTGGAGTGCCGGGACAGGTGACTACGAGCAGTACTTC.

This clonotype was detected a few times. The chain uses TRBV29-1 and TRBJ1-1; D is possibly TRBD1 (5 bases). CDR3 length: 11 residues. The germline V and J ends were trimmed by 3 bases and 6 bases, with 8 bases remaining between them. Germline CDR1 SQVTM, CDR2 ANQGSEA. The CDR3 region has the DNA TGCAGCGTTGACCCGGGGGCTGAAGCTTTCTTT. The encoded protein is CSVDPGAEAFF.

This clonotype came up many times. V gene TRBV2 combines with J gene TRBJ1-1, with unresolved D. The germline gives CDR1 SNHLY, CDR2 FYNNEI. Trimming removed 8 bases from V and 2 bases from J, with 12 bases in between. The CDR3 is 13 residues long. CDR3 protein: CASGPHLNTEAFF. The DNA of the CDR3 is TGTGCCAGCGGTCCCCATTTAAACACTGAAGCTTTCTTT.

DNA for the CDR3: TGTGCCAGCAGCCCAGGGACACACTATGGCTACACCTTC. It yields the protein CASSPGTHYGYTF. The chain employs TRBV5-6 and TRBJ1-2, with D perhaps TRBD1 (6 bases). V lost 4 bases and J 3 bases, leaving 10 bases between the germline ends. CDR3 length: 13 residues. In germline, CDR1 is SGHDT, CDR2 YYEEEE.

This clonotype was recorded at least ten times. The J gene is TRBJ2-6, the V gene TRBV7-9; the D gene is possibly TRBD1 (6 bases). Germline V gene data show CDR1 as SEHNR and CDR2 as FQNEAQ (reference sequence). Trimming left V 7 bases short and J 0 bases short, with 7 bases between. The CDR3 runs to 14 residues. The CDR3: CASTRGSGANVLTF. The CDR3 DNA reads as TGTGCCAGCACCAGGGGCTCTGGGGCCAACGTCCTGACTTTC.

This clonotype occurred many times. This sequence joins TRBV20-1 and TRBJ2-7; 8 positions match TRBD2. Germline assignment: CDR1 DFQATT and CDR2 SNEGSKA (reference sequence). Unmatched junction bases numbered 6, after V lost 0 bases and J lost 2 bases. CDR3 length: 15 residues. CDR3 DNA sequence: TGCAGTGCTAGAGATCCCGGGGGGGGACCCTACGAGCAGTACTTC. Translating it yields CSARDPGGGPYEQYF.

This clonotype occurred many times. This chain joins TRBV7-9 and TRBJ2-1; TRBD2 agrees at 9 bases. The CDR3 contains 14 residues. V trimming: 4 bases; J trimming: 5 bases; junction bases outside the gene matches: 3. Looked up from germline, CDR1 is SEHNR and CDR2 is FQNEAQ (reference sequence). CDR3 bases: TGTGCCAGCAGCTCAGGACTAGCGCACAATGAGCAGTTCTTC. This sequence encodes CASSSGLAHNEQFF. Based on the CDR3 plus reference TRBV7-9 and TRBJ2-1, the full variable domain is DTGVSQNPRHKITKRGQNVTFRCDPISEHNRLYWYRQTLGQGPEFLTYFQNEAQLEKSRLLSDRFSAERPKGSFSTLEIQRTEQGDSAMYLCASSSGLAHNEQFFGPGTRLTVL.

The chain has TRBV24-1 and TRBJ2-5, with 9 bases fitting TRBD1. Germline V gene sequence: CDR1 KGHDR, CDR2 SFDVKD. The CDR3 consists of 16 residues. The V gene end was trimmed by 3 bases and the J gene end by 3 bases; junction bases not matched to a gene: 7. Here the CDR3 DNA reads TGTGCCACCAGTGATCTCGCCGGGACAGGGAAAGAGACCCAGTACTTC. This gives the protein CATSDLAGTGKETQYF.

This clonotype was counted ten times or more. The chain has TRBV7-9 and TRBJ2-3; 7 nucleotides match TRBD1. The germline CDR1 and CDR2 sequences are SEHNR and FQNEAQ (reference sequence). This CDR3 contains 16 residues. Trimming cost V 4 bases and J 4 bases; bases outside gene matches: 11. CDR3 sequence (DNA): TGTGCCAGCAGCTCGTCCTGGCAGGGGGACGCAGATACGCAGTATTTT. It encodes CASSSSWQGDADTQYF.

This clonotype was seen at least ten times. V and J are TRBV24-1 and TRBJ2-3, with 8 bases identical to TRBD2. CDR3 length equals 17 residues. Germline CDR1 KGHDR, CDR2 SFDVKD. V was clipped by 4 bases and J by 5 bases; unmatched bases: 13. The CDR3 sequence: CATSEPLTSGHGDTQYF. The CDR3 nucleotides are TGTGCCACCAGTGAGCCATTAACTAGCGGACACGGAGATACGCAGTATTTT.

This clonotype was seen ten or more times. The gene calls are TRBV18 and TRBJ1-1; TRBD1 agrees at 7 bases. Germline CDR1 reads KGHSH; CDR2 reads LQKENI. The junction had 7 bases not matched to a gene; V was cut back by 6 bases and J by 3 bases. CDR3 length: 14 residues. CDR3 nucleotides: TGTGCCAGCTCCACACAGGGGATGGACACTGAAGCTTTCTTT. Translating gives CASSTQGMDTEAFF.

CDR3 bases: TGCAGTGCTAGACTAACAGGGTTAACTACGGACACTGAAGCTTTCTTT. It encodes CSARLTGLTTDTEAFF. V and J are TRBV20-1 and TRBJ1-1, with a tentative D call TRBD1 (6 bases). CDR1 is DFQATT, CDR2 SNEGSKA, per germline (reference sequence). V gave up 2 bases and J gave up 3 bases, with 19 bases separating them. The CDR3 has 16 residues.

In this sample, this clonotype turned up many times. This chain joins TRBV3-1 and TRBJ2-7; TRBD1 matches at 7 bases. The CDR3 length is 16 residues. The V and J ends lost 3 bases and 3 bases, in that order; junction bases with no gene match: 11. The germline V gene has CDR1 LGHDT and CDR2 YNNKEL (reference sequence). CDR3 residues: CASSHRQGSFFYEQYF. The CDR3 DNA sequence: TGTGCCAGCAGCCATCGACAGGGCTCCTTTTTCTACGAGCAGTACTTC.

This clonotype was detected ten times or more. The genes are TRBV2 and TRBJ2-1; the D call may be TRBD1 or TRBD2 (6 bases each). Trimming removed 7 bases from V and 3 bases from J, with 22 bases in between. The CDR3 loop spans 17 amino acids. In germline, CDR1 is SNHLY, CDR2 FYNNEI. This chain's CDR3 is CASTEVGGGGFYNEQFF. CDR3 coding DNA: TGTGCCAGCACCGAGGTTGGAGGAGGGGGTTTCTACAATGAGCAGTTCTTC.

This clonotype was detected many times. This chain joins TRBV7-2 and TRBJ1-3; TRBD1 matches at 7 bases. The V gene end was trimmed by 2 bases and the J gene end by 4 bases; junction bases not matched to a gene: 5. The CDR3 length is 15 residues. CDR1 is SGHTA, CDR2 FQGNSA, per germline. CDR3 protein: CASSLQGDSGNTIYF. In DNA form, the CDR3 reads TGTGCCAGCAGCTTACAGGGGGACTCGGGAAACACCATATATTTT.

This clonotype appeared many times. The rearrangement joins TRBV5-1 to TRBJ2-2, with 8 bases aligning to TRBD1. Germline V lookup: CDR1 SGHRS, CDR2 YFSETQ. Losses at the gene ends were 4 bases for V and 4 bases for J; bases not matched to a gene: 3. The CDR3 is made up of 14 amino acids. The CDR3 region has the DNA TGCGCCAGCAGCCCGGGACAGGCCACCGGGGAGCTGTTTTTT. It encodes CASSPGQATGELFF.

This clonotype was seen a single time. The rearrangement joins TRBV12-5 to TRBJ1-5; no clear D gene. Germline CDR1 and CDR2: LGHNT and FRNRAP. The CDR3 length is 15 residues. The V and J ends lost 6 bases and 0 bases respectively, with 12 bases between them. The CDR3 DNA follows: TGTGCTAGTGGGCCAGGAGATTATAGCAATCAGCCCCAGCATTTT. Its translation: CASGPGDYSNQPQHF. Using reference TRBV12-5 and TRBJ1-5 for the parts outside the CDR3, the full variable domain is DARVTQTPRHKVTEMGQEVTMRCQPILGHNTVFWYRQTMMQGLELLAYFRNRAPLDDSGMPKDRFSAEMPDATLATLKIQPSEPRDSAVYFCASGPGDYSNQPQHFGDGTRLSIL.

This clonotype occurred many times. The rearrangement links TRBV7-9 to TRBJ1-6; a possible D gene is TRBD1 (6 bases). Trimming took off 5 bases at V and 7 bases at J, with 12 bases between the two ends. Germline assignment: CDR1 SEHNR and CDR2 FQNEAQ (reference sequence). The CDR3 runs 14 residues. The DNA of the CDR3 is TGTGCCAGCAGCCCGGACAGTAGAAATTCACCCCTCCACTTT. Translating it yields CASSPDSRNSPLHF. Filled out from reference TRBV7-9 and TRBJ1-6, the complete variable domain reads DTGVSQNPRHKITKRGQNVTFRCDPISEHNRLYWYRQTLGQGPEFLTYFQNEAQLEKSRLLSDRFSAERPKGSFSTLEIQRTEQGDSAMYLCASSPDSRNSPLHFGNGTRLTVT.

The sample holds many counts of this clonotype. The chain joins TRBV11-2 to TRBJ2-1; unclear D gene. V was trimmed by 1 base and J by 8 bases, leaving 15 bases between them. This CDR3 is built from 15 residues. CDR1 and CDR2 from the germline V gene are SGHAT and FQNNGV. CDR3 nucleotides: TGTGCCAGCAGCTTAGTCTCTGGTTTTTCCGATGAGCAGTTCTTC. The encoded protein is CASSLVSGFSDEQFF.